The TCR beta chain described here comes from a study of response to subunit inactivated influenza vaccine. Points from the study as a whole: The study's authors posited that every seasonal influenza vaccination enlists few new T cells.

TCRdb recomputed calls from the RT-PCR reads with MiXCR, one row per CDR3 protein. Among about 520,000 distinct CDR3 sequences listed, about 25% were seen once. Note on this clonotype: The antigen is unknown.

The CDR3 runs 16 residues. The V end lost 4 bases, the J end lost 1 base, and 17 bases lay between the germline ends. In germline, CDR1 is ENHRY, CDR2 SYGVKD. This sequence was found in a man aged 45-65 years who received an inactivated influenza vaccine. The specimen comprised CD4+ T cells sorted from PBMCs, sampled around 5 days after vaccination. The chain employs TRBV10-3 and TRBJ2-7; D may be TRBD2 (6 bases). The CDR3 here is CAISAGLEGSSYEQYF. The CDR3 DNA is TGTGCCATCAGTGCCGGCTTGGAGGGCTCTTCCTACGAGCAGTACTTC.